This T cell receptor (beta chain) was recovered during a study of shared clonotypes between healthy human individuals. Study-wide findings and caveats: The study sampled only blood, and tissue repertoires likely differ.

This table comes from immunoSEQ multiplex PCR, and its TCRdb copy is limited to in-frame clones, with some not included. The sample yields 2 million to 2.5 million clones, 85% to 95% seen once. Splitting of CD4+ cells produced CD45RA+ naive and CD45RA-negative memory subsets. The V gene lost 0 bases and the J gene lost 5 bases, with 8 bases spanning the gap. Germline V gene lookup returns CDR1 SGDLS and CDR2 YYNGEE. The CDR3 loop spans 14 amino acids. A remark on this clone: Its antigen is currently unknown.

Sequencing was carried out using naive CD4+ T cells sorted from blood. Described subset: CD45RA+ positively selected. The clonotype originates from a man aged 18 to 29 in good health. The chain combines TRBV9 with TRBJ2-2, with D perhaps matching TRBD2 (6 bases). The CDR3 region is CASSVARGTGELFF. The CDR3 DNA reads as TGTGCCAGCAGCGTAGCTCGGGGGACCGGGGAGCTGTTTTTT.